This T cell receptor beta chain was sequenced during a study of OX40 agonist ivuxolimab in advanced cancers. In the study overall: Ivuxolimab, which is an agonistic anti-OX40 (CD134) antibody, was administered to the patients. Aged roughly 23 to 80 with a mean of around 60 years, they were under 85% male. Two cutaneous melanoma patients and one hepatocellular carcinoma patient, three in all, had partial responses.

Germline V gene lookup returns CDR1 SEHNR and CDR2 FQNEAQ (reference sequence). CDR3 length: 14 amino acids. Trimming pared 1 base from V and 3 bases from J, leaving 7 bases between. Clones were read by immunoSEQ multiplex PCR, and TCRdb kept only the in-frame ones, dropping some. The sample holds around 60,000 clones, around 90% seen once. The chain uses TRBV7-9 and TRBJ1-5; D remains unclear. The source of this sequence is an adult with an advanced solid tumor such as melanoma, head and neck, liver or kidney cancer. The sequenced sample was CD4+ or CD8+ T cells sorted from blood, obtained in a trial of the OX40 agonist ivuxolimab. The CDR3 sequence is CASSLGVTNQPQHF. The CDR3 DNA follows: TGTGCCAGCAGCTTAGGGGTTACCAATCAGCCCCAGCATTTT.